A selection of T cell receptor beta chains follows, all from one sample in a study of blood T cell repertoires in COVID-19. The repertoire was sequenced with immunoSEQ multiplex PCR; TCRdb's copy has only in-frame clones and lacks some. In the table there are under 200,000 clones, roughly 86% of which are singletons. Sequenced material: PBMCs or T cells enriched from blood (not recorded which). These receptors were taken from a man in his forties or fifties with acute COVID-19. Both conserved end residues are part of each CDR3. The D gene is left open where the match is weak. Size values are once, few and many counts, or a class for expanded clones, and some rows have none.

v_call	clone_size	d_call	j_call	cdr3_nt	cdr3_aa
TRBV6-4	once	TRBD2	TRBJ2-1	TGTGCCAGCAGTGAGCGGGAGGGCCCCAATGAGCAGTTCTTC	CASSEREGPNEQFF
TRBV7-3	.	TRBD1	TRBJ2-5	TGTGCCAGCAGCTTATGGGGACAGGGTACAGAGACCCAGTACTTC	CASSLWGQGTETQYF
TRBV7-2	.	TRBD1	TRBJ1-6	TGTGCCAGCAGCAGAGGACAGGGGAATTCACCCCTCCACTTT	CASSRGQGNSPLHF
TRBV7-9	.	.	TRBJ2-5	TGTGCCAGCAGCAAGCACCCCCGGACAGCGGGGCAAGAGACCCAGTACTTC	CASSKHPRTAGQETQYF
TRBV5-5	.	TRBD1	TRBJ2-7	TGTGCCAGCAGCTTGGACAGGGGCTCCGAGCAGTACTTC	CASSLDRGSEQYF
TRBV20-1	.	.	TRBJ2-1	TGCAGTGCAACTTTCGGCAATGAGCAGTTCTTC	CSATFGNEQFF
TRBV25-1	once	TRBD2	TRBJ2-2	TGTGCCAGCAGGACTAGCGGGTTGAACACCGGGGAGCTGTTTTTT	CASRTSGLNTGELFF
TRBV15	once	TRBD2	TRBJ2-1	TGTGCCACCAGCAGCGGGACTAGCGGGAGCTCCTACAATGAGCAGTTCTTC	CATSSGTSGSSYNEQFF
TRBV2	.	.	TRBJ2-5	TGTGCCACATTAACGCAGGGGCACCAAGAGACCCAGTACTTC	CATLTQGHQETQYF
TRBV9	.	.	TRBJ2-7	TGTGCCAGCAGCGTAGGCGGGATTGGCGCCTACGAGCAGTACTTC	CASSVGGIGAYEQYF
TRBV4-1	.	.	TRBJ2-6	TGCGCCAGCAGCCGAAATCAACAGGGTTCAGGGGCCAACGTCCTGACTTTC	CASSRNQQGSGANVLTF
TRBV28	.	TRBD1	TRBJ2-5	TGTGCCAGCAGTAAGGGACAGCTAAGACAAGAGACCCAGTACTTC	CASSKGQLRQETQYF
TRBV7-8	.	.	TRBJ2-7	TGTGCCAGCAGCCCCAAAGGGTCAGGGGAAGAAATTAGCGAGCAGTACTTC	CASSPKGSGEEISEQYF
TRBV28	once	.	TRBJ2-1	TGTGCCAGCAGAGTCGACTCACTACGCTACAATGAGCAGTTCTTC	CASRVDSLRYNEQFF
TRBV6-2/TRBV6-3	.	TRBD1	TRBJ2-5	TGTGCCAGCAGTTTCCCCGGGACAGAGGAGACCCAGTACTTC	CASSFPGTEETQYF
TRBV28	.	TRBD2	TRBJ2-7	TGTGCCCTTCGGGGGAGGGGCGACGAGCAGTACTTC	CALRGRGDEQYF
TRBV7-8	.	TRBD2	TRBJ2-2	TGTGCCAGCAGCTTAAGGCTAGCGGGAGGAAAATTGAGCACCGGGGAGCTGTTTTTT	CASSLRLAGGKLSTGELFF
TRBV7-3	.	TRBD1	TRBJ2-3	TGTGCCAGCAGCCCGACAGGGGGCTTGGATACGCAGTATTTT	CASSPTGGLDTQYF
TRBV27	.	.	TRBJ1-5	TGTGCCAGCAGTTCCCGACATAGCAATCAGCCCCAGCATTTT	CASSSRHSNQPQHF
TRBV14	.	TRBD1	TRBJ2-1	TGTGCCAGCAGCCTCCCCCGGACAGGGTATTACAATGAGCAGTTCTTC	CASSLPRTGYYNEQFF
TRBV5-1	.	.	TRBJ2-7	TGCGCCAGCAGGGGCAGCTCCTACGAGCAGTACTTC	CASRGSSYEQYF
TRBV7-2	.	.	TRBJ2-2	TGTGCCAGCAGCTCCTCCCTCTACACCGGGGAGCTGTTTTTT	CASSSSLYTGELFF
TRBV4-1	.	TRBD1	TRBJ1-1	TGCGCCAGCAGCTACAGGGGGGCGAACACTGAAGCTTTCTTT	CASSYRGANTEAFF
TRBV14	.	.	TRBJ2-5	TGTGCCAGCAGCCAAGTTGGCGGGGTGAAGGAGACCCAGTACTTC	CASSQVGGVKETQYF
TRBV7-9	.	TRBD2	TRBJ2-5	TGTGCCAGCTCAATTGCGGCGGGAGTGGCGGAGACCCAGTACTTC	CASSIAAGVAETQYF
TRBV11-2	.	TRBD1	TRBJ2-2	TGTGCCAGCAGCTCCCGGGGACAGACGAATGACACCGGGGAGCTGTTTTTT	CASSSRGQTNDTGELFF
TRBV7-6	.	.	TRBJ2-1	TGTGCCAGCAGCTTAAGTCTAAACAATGAGCAGTTCTTC	CASSLSLNNEQFF
TRBV9	.	TRBD2	TRBJ2-7	TGTGCCAGCAGCGTTAGCGGGAACTCCTACGAGCAGTACTTC	CASSVSGNSYEQYF
TRBV25-1	few	.	TRBJ2-1	TGTGCCAGCAGTGCCGGGACTGGACTCAATGAGCAGTTCTTC	CASSAGTGLNEQFF
TRBV10-3	once	.	TRBJ1-1	TGTGCCATCAGTGAGACACAGAACACTGAAGCTTTCTTT	CAISETQNTEAFF
TRBV10-3	.	.	TRBJ1-6	TGTGCCATCAGTGAGTCGAGCAGGGGCGCAAATTCACCCCTCCACTTT	CAISESSRGANSPLHF
TRBV11-2	.	TRBD1	TRBJ1-2	TGTGCCAGCAGCTTAGGACAGGGGGACTATGGCTACACCTTC	CASSLGQGDYGYTF
TRBV2	once	TRBD1	TRBJ1-1	TGTGCCAGCAAAACTCAGGGGGGGAACACTGAAGCTTTCTTT	CASKTQGGNTEAFF
TRBV30	.	.	TRBJ2-5	TGTGCCTGGACCTCCAGGGGCCAAGAGACCCAGTACTTC	CAWTSRGQETQYF
TRBV5-1	few	TRBD2	TRBJ2-3	TGCGCCAGCAGCTTGCTAGCGGGAGCTGGGGCAGATACGCAGTATTTT	CASSLLAGAGADTQYF
TRBV5-1	.	TRBD1	TRBJ1-2	TGCGCCAGCAGCTTGTCCCCGACAGGGGCTAATGGCTACACCTTC	CASSLSPTGANGYTF
TRBV21-1	.	.	TRBJ2-7	TGTGCCAGCAGCCCCCGAAAGACAAGCTCCTACGAGCAGTACTTC	CASSPRKTSSYEQYF
TRBV9	once	TRBD2	TRBJ2-1	TGTGCCAGCAGCGTTCTAGCGGGGGGCTCCTACAATGAGCAGTTCTTC	CASSVLAGGSYNEQFF
TRBV5-1	.	.	TRBJ2-5	TGCGCCAGCAGCTTGGAAGCCCCCCAGGTTGCGGAGACCCAGTACTTC	CASSLEAPQVAETQYF
TRBV19	once	.	TRBJ2-2	TGTGCCAGTATGAACACGGGGAGGAGCACCGGGGAGCTGTTTTTT	CASMNTGRSTGELFF
TRBV5-1	.	.	TRBJ2-2	TGCGCCAGCAGCTTGGAAGGGGCGCTTACCGGGGAGCTGTTTTTT	CASSLEGALTGELFF
TRBV28	.	.	TRBJ1-5	TGTGCCAGCTCTACAGGGACCCTTAGGCCCCAGCATTTT	CASSTGTLRPQHF
TRBV30	.	.	TRBJ1-2	TGTGCCTGGAGTGGGGGCAGTCTCTATGGCTACACCTTC	CAWSGGSLYGYTF
TRBV12-5	.	.	TRBJ2-5	TGTGCTAGTGCCCTGGGAGCGGCCAGTGAGACCCAGTACTTC	CASALGAASETQYF
TRBV6-6	.	TRBD2	TRBJ2-1	TGTGCCAGCAACCTAGCGGGAGGCATCAATGAGCAGTTCTTC	CASNLAGGINEQFF
TRBV18	.	.	TRBJ2-7	TGTGCCAGCTCACCAGGGACTCCTCCTGTTAACTACGAGCAGTACTTC	CASSPGTPPVNYEQYF